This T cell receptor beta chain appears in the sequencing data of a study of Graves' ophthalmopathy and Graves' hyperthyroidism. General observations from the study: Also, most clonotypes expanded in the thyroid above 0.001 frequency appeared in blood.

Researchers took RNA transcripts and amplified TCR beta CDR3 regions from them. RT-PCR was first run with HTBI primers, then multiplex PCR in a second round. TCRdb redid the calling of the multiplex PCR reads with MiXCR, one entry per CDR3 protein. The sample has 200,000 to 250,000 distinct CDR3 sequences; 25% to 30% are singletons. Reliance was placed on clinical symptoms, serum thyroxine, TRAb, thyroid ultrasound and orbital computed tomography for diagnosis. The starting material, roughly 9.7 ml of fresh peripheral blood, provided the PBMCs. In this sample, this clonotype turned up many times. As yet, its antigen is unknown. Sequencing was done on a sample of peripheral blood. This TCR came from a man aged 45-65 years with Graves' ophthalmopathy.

CDR3 amino acids: CASSSGQGLTQYF. In DNA, the CDR3 is TGTGCCAGCAGCTCGGGACAGGGGCTGACCCAGTACTTC. The chain carries TRBV28 and TRBJ2-5, with 10 bases lining up with TRBD1. The CDR3 spans 13 residues. Germline CDR1 reads MDHEN; CDR2 reads SYDVKM. The V segment lost 6 bases and the J segment 7 bases; nucleotides outside the gene matches: 5.